This TCR beta chain was recovered during a study of cytomegalovirus exposure and HLA in healthy donors. Regarding the study as a whole: A later analysis found common viral pathogens apparently linked to several of the most significant clusters. Researchers reported from a later analysis that most CMV-associated TCR beta chains appeared HLA-restricted. Overall, under 200 TCR beta chains were annotated as cytomegalovirus-associated. The authors considered a cluster of highly shared sequence variants likely to be a sequencing artifact.

V shed 7 bases and J shed 2 bases, with 16 bases lying between them. Germline-derived CDR1 and CDR2 are SGHVS and FNYEAQ. This CDR3 has 15 residues. A word on this clone: The target antigen is unknown.

The PCR used 60 Vbeta and 13 Jbeta primers. The data were produced by immunoSEQ multiplex PCR, yet TCRdb's version contains in-frame clones alone and is incomplete. The sample includes about 200,000 clones, roughly 73% seen only once; the top ten take roughly 1.9%. This TCR was sampled from a woman under 40 in good health and CMV-seronegative. The chain employs TRBV7-6 and TRBJ2-3; no clear D gene. Input material: PBMCs. The CDR3 coding sequence is TGTGCCAGCACCGCGCATTCCCGACTCACAGATACGCAGTATTTT. Its protein is CASTAHSRLTDTQYF.